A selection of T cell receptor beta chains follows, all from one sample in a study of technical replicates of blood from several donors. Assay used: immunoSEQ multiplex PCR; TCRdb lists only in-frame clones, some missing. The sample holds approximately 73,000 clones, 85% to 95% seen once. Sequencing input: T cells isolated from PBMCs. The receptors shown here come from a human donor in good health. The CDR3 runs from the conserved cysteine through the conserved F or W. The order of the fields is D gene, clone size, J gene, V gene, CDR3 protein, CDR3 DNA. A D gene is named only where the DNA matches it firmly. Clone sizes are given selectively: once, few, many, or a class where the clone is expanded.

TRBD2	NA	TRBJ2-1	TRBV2	CASSGIAGASYNEQFF	TGTGCCAGCAGTGGAATAGCGGGAGCCTCCTACAATGAGCAGTTCTTC
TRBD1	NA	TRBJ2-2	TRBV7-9	CASSLTTGGTGELFF	TGTGCCAGCAGCTTAACTACAGGGGGCACCGGGGAGCTGTTTTTT
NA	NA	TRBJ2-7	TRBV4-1	CASSQVWDGSSYEQYF	TGCGCCAGCAGCCAAGTCTGGGACGGGAGCTCCTACGAGCAGTACTTC
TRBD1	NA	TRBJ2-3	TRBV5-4	CASSSGTVKDTQYF	TGTGCCAGCAGCTCAGGGACAGTCAAGGATACGCAGTATTTT
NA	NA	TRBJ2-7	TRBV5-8	CASSIQQHYEQYF	TGTGCCAGCAGCATCCAACAGCACTACGAGCAGTACTTC
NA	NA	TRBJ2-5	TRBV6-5	CASSSQETQYF	TGTGCCAGCAGTTCTCAAGAGACCCAGTACTTC
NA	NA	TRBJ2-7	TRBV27	CASSLFRGEQYF	TGTGCCAGCAGTTTATTTAGGGGCGAGCAGTACTTC
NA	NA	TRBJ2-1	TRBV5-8	CASSLGGREEYNEQFF	TGTGCCAGCAGCTTGGGGGGTAGGGAGGAATACAATGAGCAGTTCTTC
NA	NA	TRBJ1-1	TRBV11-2	CASSMTGDTEAFF	TGTGCCAGCAGCATGACGGGGGACACTGAAGCTTTCTTT
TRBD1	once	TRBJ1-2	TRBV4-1	CASSPSAGGNYGYTF	TGCGCCAGCAGCCCATCAGCAGGGGGTAACTATGGCTACACCTTC